This TCR beta chain emerged from a study of control samples from healthy donors and cancer patients. Profiling relied on immunoSEQ multiplex PCR, and the TCRdb table lists in-frame clones only, not all of them. The data hold under 150,000 clones, with around 85% observed a single time. Trimming cost V 2 bases and J 11 bases, with 20 bases left between them. CDR3 length equals 15 residues. Germline V gene sequence: CDR1 SGHRS, CDR2 YFSETQ. The receptor was isolated from a woman aged 25 to 45 in good health. The sample comprised blood. The J gene is TRBJ2-1, the V gene TRBV5-1, with D perhaps matching TRBD2 (7 bases). CDR3 protein: CASSFRGAGFRQQFF. The CDR3 bases are TGCGCCAGCAGCTTTCGGGGGGCGGGCTTCCGACAGCAGTTCTTC. The whole variable domain, remainder taken from reference TRBV5-1 and TRBJ2-1, is KAGVTQTPRYLIKTRGQQVTLSCSPISGHRSVSWYQQTPGQGLQFLFEYFSETQRNKGNFPGRFSGRQFSNSRSEMNVSTLELGDSALYLCASSFRGAGFRQQFFGPGTRLTVL.